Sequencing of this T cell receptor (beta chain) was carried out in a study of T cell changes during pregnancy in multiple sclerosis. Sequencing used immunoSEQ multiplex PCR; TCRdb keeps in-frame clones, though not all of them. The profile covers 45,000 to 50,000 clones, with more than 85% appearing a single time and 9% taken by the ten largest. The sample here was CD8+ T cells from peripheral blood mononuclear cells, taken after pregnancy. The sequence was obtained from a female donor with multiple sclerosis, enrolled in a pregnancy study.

DNA for the CDR3: TGCGCCAGCAGCCAAGTAAGAGAACAAGAGACCCAGTACTTC. Translating it yields CASSQVREQETQYF. This chain joins TRBV4-1 and TRBJ2-5; D is uncertain. This CDR3 comprises 14 residues. Trimming took off 1 base at V and 2 bases at J, with 8 bases between the two ends. Germline V CDR1 and CDR2: MGHRA, YSYEKL.